This TCR beta chain was captured by sequencing in a study of blood T cell repertoires in COVID-19. Libraries were prepared by immunoSEQ multiplex PCR; TCRdb keeps only in-frame clonotypes and omits some of them. The sample consists of over 100,000 clones, approximately 80% of them appearing once. The CDR3 extends over 14 amino acids. Germline-derived CDR1 and CDR2 are KGHSH and LQKENI. V was clipped by 6 bases and J by 7 bases, with 18 bases between them. Specimen: peripheral blood. The chain has TRBV18 and TRBJ2-5; perhaps TRBD1 as D (6 bases). This TCR was sampled from a woman aged 70-85 years with acute or convalescent COVID-19. The CDR3 sequence is CASSPGASPRTQYF. In nucleotides, the CDR3 is TGTGCCAGCTCTCCAGGGGCCTCCCCAAGGACCCAGTACTTC.